This TCR beta chain stems from a study of cytomegalovirus exposure and HLA in healthy donors. Amplification used 60 Vbeta primers and 13 Jbeta primers. The assay was immunoSEQ multiplex PCR, and TCRdb's table has in-frame clones only and misses some. The sample shows approximately 160,000 clones, around 86% of them seen only once. For this clone: The junction shows a germline mismatch at one end, possibly a read error.

From germline, CDR1 is SEHNR and CDR2 FQNEAQ (reference sequence). The CDR3 is 15 residues long. The chain joins TRBV7-9 to TRBJ1-2; D is uncertain. The source of this sequence is a human donor in good health. Sequencing was done on a sample of PBMCs. The CDR3 loop reads CSSSIGTGEDYGYTF. CDR3 nucleotide sequence: TGTTCCAGCAGCATAGGAACCGGGGAAGACTATGGCTACACCTTC.